What follows describes a single TCR beta chain. Its antigen is as yet unknown. The study sequenced cultured CD4+ T cell DNA using the Oncomine TCR Beta short-read assay. Each CDR3 protein is one row after TCRdb ran MiXCR on the PCR reads. The data contain almost 8,500 distinct CDR3 sequences, 70% of them singletons. This sample was included in a study of vaccination and CD4 T cells after COVID-19. Background on the study: Convalescent patients had positive nasal swab PCR results for SARS-CoV-2. Disease was mild in 9 or 10 and severe in one. The authors exposed cells to overlapping spike peptides derived from SARS-CoV-2, HCoV-NL63, HCoV-OC43 and HCoV-229E.

V was trimmed by 4 bases and J by 7 bases, leaving 16 bases between them. Germline lookup yields CDR1 DFQATT and CDR2 SNEGSKA (reference sequence). The CDR3 is 14 residues long. The treatment: roughly 10-day PBMC culture with coronavirus spike peptide pools or control peptides (ViraFEST assay). The chain joins TRBV20-1 to TRBJ2-2; the D gene could be TRBD1 or TRBD2 (6 bases each). The receptor comes from a human donor who had recovered from COVID-19. Sequenced material: CD4+ T cells from blood, cultured in vitro. The CDR3 nucleotides are TGCAGTGCTAAGGTCGGGGGCTTCGGCGGGGAGCTGTTTTTT. Translating it yields CSAKVGGFGGELFF.